This TCR beta chain comes out of a study of vaccination and CD4 T cells after COVID-19. Findings and limits, study-wide: Nearly all convalescent vaccine-specific clones, 304 of 307, recognized only SARS-CoV-2 spike.

Treatment in this sample: roughly ten-day PBMC culture with coronavirus spike peptide pools or control peptides (ViraFEST assay). Gathered ahead of the COVID-19 pandemic (2011-2018) were the CD4+ T cells of the unexposed donor. This clonotype was counted only a few times. The antigen is not known. There are 14 residues in the CDR3. V trimming: 3 bases; J trimming: 1 base; junction bases outside the gene matches: 1. Germline V CDR1 and CDR2: SGHTA, FQGNSA. Once obtained from cultured CD4+ T cells, the DNA was sequenced using the Oncomine TCR Beta short-read assay. The source of extracted genomic DNA was cultured CD4+ T cells. A single record per CDR3 protein comes from TCRdb applying MiXCR to the PCR reads. The sample holds some 10,000 distinct CDR3 sequences, under 35% seen once.

This receptor was obtained from a human donor in good health. The chain joins TRBV7-2 to TRBJ1-1, with 8 positions matching TRBD1. Sequencing was done on a sample of CD4+ T cells from blood, cultured in vitro. The CDR3 region is CASSFDRGNTEAFF. The CDR3 DNA follows: TGTGCCAGCAGCTTTGACAGGGGGAACACTGAAGCTTTCTTT.